This T cell receptor beta chain emerged from a study of technical replicates of blood from a handful of donors. Sequenced by immunoSEQ multiplex PCR; TCRdb stores in-frame clones only, minus some. Among approximately 92,000 clones listed, about 95% were seen once. Germline V gene sequence: CDR1 LGHNT, CDR2 FRNRAP. V trimming: 3 bases; J trimming: 10 bases; junction bases outside the gene matches: 8. The CDR3 has 15 amino acids. V usage is TRBV12-5 and J usage is TRBJ2-1, with 11 bases fitting TRBD2. The TCR sequence derives from a human donor in good health. Material for sequencing was T cells isolated from PBMCs. The CDR3 DNA reads as TGTGCTAGTGGTTTAACTAGCGGGAGTAGAGGCGAGCAGTTCTTC. It is translated as CASGLTSGSRGEQFF.